Here is one T cell receptor (beta chain) with its context. Its antigen is unidentified. It was with 60 Vbeta and 13 Jbeta primers that the PCR ran. Profiled with immunoSEQ multiplex PCR; TCRdb holds only in-frame clones, not every one. The data hold about 160,000 clones, with about two thirds observed a single time. These data are taken from a study of cytomegalovirus exposure and HLA in healthy donors. Study-level results: The authors reported that TCR beta sequences could predict HLA-A and HLA-B alleles. These predictions were accurate for most subjects in the first cohort. A missense variant in DCLRE1C was later tied to TCR beta V- and J-gene trimming. Sequence variants that were highly shared formed a cluster that was likely a sequencing artifact. Researchers had no immune exposure information except CMV serostatus available.

The length of the CDR3 is 13 residues. Germline V lookup: CDR1 SGHTA, CDR2 FQGNSA. Trimming cost V 1 base and J 5 bases, with 6 bases left between them. The specimen was PBMCs. The V call is TRBV7-2, the J call TRBJ1-5; D perhaps matches TRBD1 (5 bases). The TCR originated in a woman in her thirties in good health and CMV-seronegative. In nucleotides, the CDR3 is TGTGCCAGCAGCTTAGGGGGGGATCAGCCCCAGCATTTT. Encoded protein: CASSLGGDQPQHF. Full variable domain (rest looked up from reference TRBV7-2 and TRBJ1-5): GAGVSQSPSNKVTEKGKDVELRCDPISGHTALYWYRQSLGQGLEFLIYFQGNSAPDKSGLPSDRFSAERTGGSVSTLTIQRTQQEDSAVYLCASSLGGDQPQHFGDGTRLSIL.